The 10 T cell receptor beta chains below were found in one sample sequenced in a study of tumor-infiltrating lymphocytes in primary liver carcinoma. The study extracted blood RNA from unsorted whole blood and also extracted germline DNA. Production of TCR beta cDNA used 400 to 600 ng total RNA together with a constant-region primer. Employing slightly modified ARM-PCR, three nested multiplex PCR rounds were run, and these gave rise to the TCR beta libraries. Use of TRBV1-TRBV30 forward primers with a C-beta reverse primer characterized the first two PCR rounds, which lasted around 9 cycles each. TCRdb redid the calling of the multiplex PCR reads with MiXCR, one entry per CDR3 protein. The sample records under 200,000 distinct CDR3 sequences, approximately 64% being singletons. The source material was peripheral blood. The receptors originated from a woman aged 55-75 years with primary liver carcinoma and hepatitis B virus infection.

Of note for this clonotype: This may come from a read error, since a much larger clone is one base off. The chain couples TRBV6-1 to TRBJ2-5; TRBD1 matches at 7 bases. The CDR3 covers 14 residues. Germline CDR1 is MNHNS and CDR2 is SASEGT. The CDR3 DNA follows: TGTACCAGCAGTGAAAGGACAGGCCCAGAGACCCAGTACTTC. This translates into CTSSERTGPETQYF.

This clonotype was detected ten times or more. This chain connects TRBV6-5 to TRBJ2-2; no reliable D call. The CDR3 is 15 residues long. Trimming cost V 5 bases and J 5 bases, with 15 bases left between them. Germline V gene data show CDR1 as MNHEY and CDR2 as SVGAGI. The CDR3 DNA is TGTGCCAGCAGTATGGGTAGCATCTCTACCGGGGAGCTGTTTTTT. It translates to CASSMGSISTGELFF.

A few counts support this clonotype. One junction end disagrees with the germline gene, perhaps due to a read error. This sequence joins TRBV11-2 and TRBJ2-5, with D uncertain. Germline CDR1 reads SGHAT; CDR2 reads FQNNGV. The CDR3 has 15 amino acids. In DNA form, the CDR3 reads TGTGCCAGCAGCTTAGGTTTCGCAGACCAAGTGACCCAGTACTTC. Protein: CASSLGFADQVTQYF.

A remark on this clonotype: The germline gene is not matched at one end of the junction; a read error may be the cause. The chain recombines TRBV5-1 with TRBJ2-4, with 13 bases fitting TRBD2. The CDR3 totals 17 residues. CDR1 is SGHRS and CDR2 is YFSETQ in the germline V gene. The CDR3 spells CASSLGTSGIAKNIRYF. The CDR3, as DNA: TGCGCCAGCAGCCTAGGGACTAGCGGGATAGCCAAAAACATTCGGTACTTC. Full variable domain (outside the CDR3, taken from reference TRBV5-1 and TRBJ2-4): KAGVTQTPRYLIKTRGQQVTLSCSPISGHRSVSWYQQTPGQGLQFLFEYFSETQRNKGNFPGRFSGRQFSNSRSEMNVSTLELGDSALYLCASSLGTSGIAKNIRYFGAGTRLSVL.

On this clonotype: Relative to the germline gene, one junction end is altered; a read error may explain this. The CDR3 is CSAMIGAGGELLF. CDR3 bases: TGCAGCGCTATGATAGGGGCAGGCGGGGAGCTGTTATTT. V gene TRBV29-1 combines with J gene TRBJ2-2; maybe TRBD2 (6 bases). There are 13 residues in the CDR3. Germline V gives CDR1 SQVTM, CDR2 ANQGSEA.

This clonotype was seen only once. Without the conserved terminal phenylalanine or tryptophan, this CDR3 likely stems from a read error. This chain links TRBV6-5 with TRBJ2-2; 9 nucleotides match TRBD2. The V gene end was trimmed by 10 bases and the J gene end by 9 bases; junction bases not matched to a gene: 15. From germline, CDR1 is MNHEY and CDR2 SVGAGI. This CDR3 has 15 residues. CDR3 nucleotide sequence: TGTGCCAACCGAGCGGGGGGCGCAGGCGTTTGGGAGCTGTTTTCT. Its translation: CANRAGGAGVWELFS.

Note on this clonotype: Since no conserved phenylalanine or tryptophan closes the CDR3, a read error is the likely cause. The chain links TRBV11-3 to TRBJ2-2; weak D call: TRBD1 (5 bases). CDR1 and CDR2 from the germline V gene are SGHNT and YENEEA. Trimming removed 1 base at V and 6 bases at J, with 18 bases between. The CDR3 is 17 residues long. CDR3 protein: CASSLGGHLSDPGELFY. Here the CDR3 DNA reads TGTGCCAGCAGCTTAGGAGGACACTTGTCAGACCCCGGGGAGCTGTTTTAT.

The chain joins TRBV6-5 to TRBJ2-7, with D perhaps TRBD1 (6 bases). CDR1 is MNHEY and CDR2 is SVGAGI in the germline V gene. There are 13 residues in the CDR3. V was pared by 11 bases and J by 8 bases, with 22 bases between. As DNA, the CDR3 is TGTGCCGGCGGCCGCCCTCAGGGGAGCAAGCAGTACTTC. Its protein product is CAGGRPQGSKQYF.

There are a few counts of this clonotype. J is TRBJ2-3 and V is TRBV29-1; D might be TRBD1 or TRBD2, each matching 5 bases. CDR1 and CDR2 (germline): SQVTM, ANQGSEA. V was cut by 4 bases and J by 3 bases, with 17 bases left in between. This CDR3 has 15 residues. Here the CDR3 reads CSVGDLTEGTDTQYF. CDR3 DNA: TGCAGCGTTGGAGATTTGACAGAGGGAACAGATACGCAGTATTTT.

The gene calls are TRBV7-2 and TRBJ1-5; the D gene is possibly TRBD1 (5 bases). Trimming stripped 0 bases from V and 0 bases from J, with 9 bases between. This CDR3 has 16 residues. Germline V gives CDR1 SGHTA, CDR2 FQGNSA. The CDR3 nucleotides are TGTGCCAGCAGCTTAGCGGGGCCCCTTAGCAATCAGCCCCAGCATTTT. Its translation: CASSLAGPLSNQPQHF.